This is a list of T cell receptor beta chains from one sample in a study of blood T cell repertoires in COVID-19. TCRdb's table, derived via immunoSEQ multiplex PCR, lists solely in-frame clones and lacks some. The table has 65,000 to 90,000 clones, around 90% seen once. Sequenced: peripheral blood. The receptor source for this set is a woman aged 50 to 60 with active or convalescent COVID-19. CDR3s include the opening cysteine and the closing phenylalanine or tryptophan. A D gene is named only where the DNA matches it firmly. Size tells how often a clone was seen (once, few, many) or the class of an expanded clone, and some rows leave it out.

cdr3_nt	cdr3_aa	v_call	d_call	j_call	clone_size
TGTGCCAGAAAGGTGGGGGGGGACTCTTACAATGAGCAGTTCTTC	CARKVGGDSYNEQFF	TRBV6-4	TRBD2	TRBJ2-1	once
TGTGCCAGCAGTTACTCGGCTTTTGTATCTCGGGATGGGACCCAGTACTTC	CASSYSAFVSRDGTQYF	TRBV6-2/TRBV6-3	-	TRBJ2-5	once
TGTGCCAGCAGCGCGGGGGGCCTCAGCAATGAGCAGTTCTTC	CASSAGGLSNEQFF	TRBV9	-	TRBJ2-1	-
TGTGCCAGCAGTACCCCTTGGGAGGGAAACACCATATATTTT	CASSTPWEGNTIYF	TRBV6-5	-	TRBJ1-3	-
TGTGCCAGCAGCGTACCGGGACAGGGGAACACCGGGGAGCTGTTTTTT	CASSVPGQGNTGELFF	TRBV7-9	TRBD1	TRBJ2-2	-
TGTGCCAGTAGTATGGCGGGCCTTGGGACTGAAGCTTTCTTT	CASSMAGLGTEAFF	TRBV19	-	TRBJ1-1	-
TGTGCCAGCAGTTTCGACTGGTCTGGCTACACCTTC	CASSFDWSGYTF	TRBV14	-	TRBJ1-2	-
TGTGCCAGCAGCCAAGCCGGCGGGGGAACCTACAATGAGCAGTTCTTC	CASSQAGGGTYNEQFF	TRBV3-1/TRBV3-2	TRBD2	TRBJ2-1	-
TGTGCCAGCTCATCAGGCCCAGGGGAGCCCCAGCATTTT	CASSSGPGEPQHF	TRBV18	-	TRBJ1-5	-
TGTGCCAGTGAACGACAGGGGGCGAGCAATCAGCCCCAGCATTTT	CASERQGASNQPQHF	TRBV19	TRBD1	TRBJ1-5	few
TGTGCCAGCAGTCCCCAGGGCGCAGGGCAATGGGAGACCCAGTACTTC	CASSPQGAGQWETQYF	TRBV27	-	TRBJ2-5	once
TGTGCCAGCAGCCTTACAGGGGGTAGTGGAAACACCATATATTTT	CASSLTGGSGNTIYF	TRBV7-2	TRBD1	TRBJ1-3	-
TGTGCCAGCAGTAGGGGGACAGGGGCCGGCTACACCTTC	CASSRGTGAGYTF	TRBV12-3/TRBV12-4	TRBD1	TRBJ1-2	once
TGTGCCAGCAGCGTAGCGGGGGGGTACCAAGAGACCCAGTACTTC	CASSVAGGYQETQYF	TRBV9	TRBD2	TRBJ2-5	-
TGTGCCAGCAGCTTATTTGGCGGGGGCACAGATACGCAGTATTTT	CASSLFGGGTDTQYF	TRBV13	-	TRBJ2-3	few
TGTGCCAGCAGCTCGACAGATAATCAGCCCCAGCATTTT	CASSSTDNQPQHF	TRBV11-2	-	TRBJ1-5	-
TGCGCCAGCAGCCAAGTGGACAAGAACACTGAAGCTTTCTTT	CASSQVDKNTEAFF	TRBV4-3	-	TRBJ1-1	-
TGCAGTGCTAGTATCGACAGGTCGAATTCACCCCTCCACTTT	CSASIDRSNSPLHF	TRBV20-1	-	TRBJ1-6	-
TGTGCCACCAGCAGAGATCAAGGTGAAGGGAGGACGGGCGGCTCCTACAATGAGCAGTTCTTC	CATSRDQGEGRTGGSYNEQFF	TRBV15	-	TRBJ2-1	-
TGTGCCAGCAGCTTAAGGGGGACGGCTAACACTGAAGCTTTCTTT	CASSLRGTANTEAFF	TRBV7-2	-	TRBJ1-1	-
TGTGCCAGCAGCTTGGGCAGTCGGTCAGGGGGCGCGGAAAAACTGTTTTTT	CASSLGSRSGGAEKLFF	TRBV5-8	TRBD1	TRBJ1-4	once
TGTGCCAGCAGTAGGGACAGGGGATTCGGGGCCAACGTCCTGACTTTC	CASSRDRGFGANVLTF	TRBV7-2	TRBD1	TRBJ2-6	once
TGTGCCAGCAGTTTACCGGGTTACGAGCAGTACTTC	CASSLPGYEQYF	TRBV27	-	TRBJ2-7	-
TGTGCCAGCAGCTTAGTTGGCGGGGGCCTCCAAGAGACCCAGTACTTC	CASSLVGGGLQETQYF	TRBV7-2	-	TRBJ2-5	-
TGTGCCAGCAGCCCCCCGGGGGGATACACCGGGGAGCTGTTTTTT	CASSPPGGYTGELFF	TRBV4-2	TRBD2	TRBJ2-2	-
TGTGCCAGCAGCCCTAGGACTAGTCCAGAGACCCAGTACTTC	CASSPRTSPETQYF	TRBV9	TRBD2	TRBJ2-5	-
TGTGCCAGCAGTTTACAGGGATACAATGAAAAACTGTTTTTT	CASSLQGYNEKLFF	TRBV27	-	TRBJ1-4	-
TGTGCCACCAGCAGAAACCGGTTGATTAACTATGGCTACACCTTC	CATSRNRLINYGYTF	TRBV15	-	TRBJ1-2	-
TGTGCCACCAGTGACGCGGGGGGGCTCGATGAGCAGTTCTTC	CATSDAGGLDEQFF	TRBV24-1	TRBD2	TRBJ2-1	-
TGTGCCAGCAGCCAATTTCCAGGGGGAAGTTCACCCCTCCACTTT	CASSQFPGGSSPLHF	TRBV6-5	TRBD1	TRBJ1-6	-
TGTGCCAGCAGGAGGACAGGGGGCACTGAAGCTTTCTTT	CASRRTGGTEAFF	TRBV6-5	TRBD1	TRBJ1-1	-
TGTGCCAGCAGCCCTGACAGTTCCACTGAAGCTTTCTTT	CASSPDSSTEAFF	TRBV6-4	-	TRBJ1-1	few
TGTGCCAGCAGCTTGGTAGGGGGGGGCCACAATGAGCAGTTCTTC	CASSLVGGGHNEQFF	TRBV5-8	-	TRBJ2-1	-
TGTGCCAGCAGCTCCCGGGGACAGGGAAGGGGCTATGGCTACACCTTC	CASSSRGQGRGYGYTF	TRBV7-2	TRBD1	TRBJ1-2	-
TGTGCCAGCAGTGAGGGACAGGGGTTCATGAATTCACCCCTCCACTTT	CASSEGQGFMNSPLHF	TRBV2	TRBD1	TRBJ1-6	-
TGTGCCAGCAGTTACCAAGGGACAGGGGGTTCCGAGCAGTACTTC	CASSYQGTGGSEQYF	TRBV6-5	TRBD1	TRBJ2-7	-
TGCGCCAGCAGCCAACACCCGGACAGGGTTGACACTGAAGCTTTCTTT	CASSQHPDRVDTEAFF	TRBV5-1	TRBD1	TRBJ1-1	-
TGTGCCAGCAGGACGGGGGGCCAAGAGACCCAGTACTTC	CASRTGGQETQYF	TRBV6-5	TRBD2	TRBJ2-5	-
TGTGCCAGCAGCTTAGGGACTAGCGGGGGAGGTTATACGCAGTATTTT	CASSLGTSGGGYTQYF	TRBV7-3	TRBD2	TRBJ2-3	-
TGTGCCAGCAGCGAGAGGGCAACTAATGAAAAACTGTTTTTT	CASSERATNEKLFF	TRBV7-9	-	TRBJ1-4	-
TGTGCCACCAGCAGAGCAGGCTACAATGAGCAGTTCTTC	CATSRAGYNEQFF	TRBV15	-	TRBJ2-1	-
TGTGCCAGCAGCTTACATGGGGCCAACGTCCTGACTTTC	CASSLHGANVLTF	TRBV7-3	-	TRBJ2-6	-
TGTGCCATCAGTGGACAGGCGTCCTACGAGCAGTACTTC	CAISGQASYEQYF	TRBV10-3	-	TRBJ2-7	-
TGTGCCAGTAGGGTGACAGGGGGCAACTATGGCTACACCTTC	CASRVTGGNYGYTF	TRBV19	TRBD1	TRBJ1-2	-
TGTGCTAGTGGTTTGGGACAGGGGGTCCGTCCCTACGAGCAGTACTTC	CASGLGQGVRPYEQYF	TRBV12-5	TRBD1	TRBJ2-7	-
TGCGCCAGCAGCTTGAGACTAGCGGGGGGGCCAGGAGAGACCCAGTACTTC	CASSLRLAGGPGETQYF	TRBV5-1	TRBD2	TRBJ2-5	-
TGTGCCAGCAGCTCAGGGGGGAGAAGGGCCGAAAAACTGTTTTTT	CASSSGGRRAEKLFF	TRBV11-2	TRBD1	TRBJ1-4	-
TGTGCCAGCACCTTACTCTTCGCGACTGAAGCTTTCTTT	CASTLLFATEAFF	TRBV12-3/TRBV12-4	-	TRBJ1-1	-